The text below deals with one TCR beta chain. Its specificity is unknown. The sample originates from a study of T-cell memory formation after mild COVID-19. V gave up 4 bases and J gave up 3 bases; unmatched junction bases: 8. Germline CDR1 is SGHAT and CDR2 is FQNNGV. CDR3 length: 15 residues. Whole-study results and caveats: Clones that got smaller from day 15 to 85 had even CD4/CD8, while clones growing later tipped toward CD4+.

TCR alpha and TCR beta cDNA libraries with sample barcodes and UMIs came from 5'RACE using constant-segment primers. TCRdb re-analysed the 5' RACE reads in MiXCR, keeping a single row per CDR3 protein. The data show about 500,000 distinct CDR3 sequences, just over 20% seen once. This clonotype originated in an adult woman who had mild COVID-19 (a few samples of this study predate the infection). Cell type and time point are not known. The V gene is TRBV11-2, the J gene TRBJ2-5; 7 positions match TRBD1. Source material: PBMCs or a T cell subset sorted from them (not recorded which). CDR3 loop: CASSSGTDLEETQYF. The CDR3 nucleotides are TGTGCCAGCAGCTCCGGGACAGACCTTGAAGAGACCCAGTACTTC. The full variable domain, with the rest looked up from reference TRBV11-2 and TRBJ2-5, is EAGVAQSPRYKIIEKRQSVAFWCNPISGHATLYWYQQILGQGPKLLIQFQNNGVVDDSQLPKDRFSAERLKGVDSTLKIQPAKLEDSAVYLCASSSGTDLEETQYFGPGTRLLVL.